The 21 T cell receptor beta chains below come from one sample, sequenced in a study of blood T cell repertoires in COVID-19. Profiling relied on immunoSEQ multiplex PCR, and the TCRdb table lists in-frame clones only, not all of them. In the table there are some 150,000 clones, approximately 87% of which are singletons. Sequencing used PBMCs or T cells enriched from blood (not recorded which). All receptors come from a woman aged 50 to 60 who had recovered from COVID-19.

The V and J genes are TRBV27 and TRBJ2-1; D remains unclear. The V gene's germline CDR1 is MNHEY and CDR2 SMNVEV (reference sequence). This CDR3 is 13 amino acids long. The V gene lost 4 bases and the J gene lost 0 bases, with 4 bases spanning the gap. The DNA for the CDR3 is TGTGCCAGCAGTTCTCGCTCCTACAATGAGCAGTTCTTC. This translates into CASSSRSYNEQFF.

The chain employs TRBV7-9 and TRBJ2-1; weak D call: TRBD2 (6 bases). The germline V gene encodes CDR1 SEHNR and CDR2 FQNEAQ (reference sequence). The CDR3 contains 13 residues. Trimming removed 5 bases at V and 10 bases at J, with 15 bases between. This chain's CDR3 is CASSNSVAGEQFF. CDR3 nucleotide sequence: TGTGCCAGCAGCAATAGTGTGGCGGGAGAGCAGTTCTTC.

This CDR3 is CASRLGELSYEQYV. CDR3 bases: TGCGCCAGCCGCTTGGGCGAGCTCTCCTACGAGCAGTACGTC. J is TRBJ2-7 and V is TRBV5-1; D remains unclear. The CDR3 sequence is 14 residues long. CDR1 SGHRS and CDR2 YFSETQ come from the germline V gene.

The CDR3 sequence is CASSQEATRLYNEQFF. The CDR3 DNA follows: TGCGCCAGCAGCCAAGAGGCGACTAGGCTCTACAATGAGCAGTTCTTC. The V call is TRBV4-3, the J call TRBJ2-1; possible D gene TRBD2, 6 bases. The germline V gene encodes CDR1 LGHNA and CDR2 YSLEER. The germline V and J ends were trimmed by 0 bases and 3 bases, with 12 bases remaining between them. CDR3 length: 16 residues.

The chain carries TRBV5-8 and TRBJ1-2; no clear D. Trimming shortened V by 1 base and J by 3 bases, and 7 bases separated the two germline ends. Germline CDR1 is SGHTS and CDR2 is YDEGEE. This CDR3 contains 13 residues. The CDR3 coding sequence is TGTGCCAGCAGCTTGTTGGCCCACTATGGCTACACCTTC. Protein sequence: CASSLLAHYGYTF. The variable domain in full, with the rest retrieved from reference TRBV5-8 and TRBJ1-2, is EAGVTQSPTHLIKTRGQQATLRCSPISGHTSVYWYQQALGLGLQFLLWYDEGEERNRGNFPPRFSGRQFPNYSSELNVNALELEDSALYLCASSLLAHYGYTFGSGTRLTVV.

The rearrangement joins TRBV11-3 to TRBJ2-2, with D possibly being TRBD2 (7 bases). CDR3 length equals 15 residues. The V and J ends lost 3 bases and 6 bases respectively, with 14 bases between them. The V gene's germline CDR1 is SGHNT and CDR2 YENEEA. The CDR3 protein is CASSFSGGSPGELFF. In DNA form, the CDR3 reads TGTGCCAGCAGCTTCTCGGGGGGCAGCCCCGGGGAGCTGTTTTTT.

The genes are TRBV29-1 and TRBJ1-4, with no clear D. V was pared by 7 bases and J by 6 bases, with 15 bases between. This CDR3 is 13 amino acids long. CDR1 is SQVTM, CDR2 ANQGSEA, per germline. The CDR3 loop reads CSGARRSDEKLFF. The CDR3 nucleotides read TGCAGCGGAGCAAGAAGGAGCGATGAAAAACTGTTTTTT.

This clone was seen more than once but under ten times. The chain couples TRBV29-1 to TRBJ1-2; tentative D call: TRBD1 (5 bases). Germline assignment: CDR1 SQVTM and CDR2 ANQGSEA. The CDR3 runs 13 residues. V was clipped by 2 bases and J by 5 bases, with 12 bases between them. The CDR3 DNA reads as TGCAGCGTTGAAATAGGGGTAGGGTATGGCTACACCTTC. Protein product: CSVEIGVGYGYTF.

J is TRBJ1-1 and V is TRBV9; the match to TRBD1 covers 7 bases. CDR1 and CDR2 from the germline V gene are SGDLS and YYNGEE. This CDR3 comprises 14 residues. The J segment lost 4 bases and the V segment lost 2 bases, leaving 5 bases of the junction unmatched. The CDR3 coding sequence is TGTGCCAGCAGCGTTATCCCAGGGGGCACTGAAGCTTTCTTT. This encodes CASSVIPGGTEAFF.

The chain uses TRBV2 and TRBJ1-1; D is undetermined. The CDR3 runs to 15 residues. Germline V gene data show CDR1 as SNHLY and CDR2 as FYNNEI. Deletions cut 7 bases from V and 0 bases from J, with 15 bases between. The CDR3 is CASIREATMNTEAFF. The CDR3 DNA follows: TGTGCCAGCATTCGGGAGGCGACCATGAACACTGAAGCTTTCTTT.

The V call is TRBV19, the J call TRBJ2-5, with 8 positions matching TRBD1. Germline CDR1 reads LNHDA; CDR2 reads SQIVND (reference sequence). Losses at the gene ends were 5 bases for V and 6 bases for J; bases not matched to a gene: 14. This CDR3 region has 16 residues. The CDR3 spells CASSGERQGRLQTQYF. The CDR3 DNA is TGTGCCAGTAGTGGGGAGCGACAGGGGAGGTTGCAGACCCAGTACTTC.

J is TRBJ2-3 and V is TRBV29-1, with a possible D match to TRBD2 (5 bases). CDR3 size: 14 residues. Trimming removed 8 bases from V and 0 bases from J, with 15 bases in between. Germline CDR1 SQVTM, CDR2 ANQGSEA. CDR3 coding DNA: TGCAGCTCAATGACGAGGGAGAGCACAGATACGCAGTATTTT. Its protein is CSSMTRESTDTQYF.

The chain combines TRBV5-5 with TRBJ2-7, with TRBD2 matching 8 bases. V lost 3 bases and J lost 5; bases outside the gene matches: 7. The germline V gene encodes CDR1 SGHKS and CDR2 YYEKEE (reference sequence). This CDR3 region has 14 residues. The DNA of the CDR3 is TGTGCCAGCAGCTCGGGGGGGCAAGGGAACGAGCAGTACGTC. This translates into CASSSGGQGNEQYV.

This clone was seen only once. CDR3 sequence (DNA): TGTGCCAGCAGCGGGGGGACGGGACAGGGTCCTTATAGCAATCAGCCCCAGCATTTT. The encoded protein is CASSGGTGQGPYSNQPQHF. The chain recombines TRBV21-1 with TRBJ1-5; no DNA check was done on the table's D call, TRBD1. TRBV21-1 is shown as a pseudogene. This CDR3 region has 19 residues.

The genes are TRBV27 and TRBJ1-3; tentative D call: TRBD1 (5 bases). CDR1 MNHEY and CDR2 SMNVEV come from the germline V gene (reference sequence). The CDR3 totals 15 residues. Trimming removed 3 bases at V and 0 bases at J, with 9 bases between. CDR3 sequence (DNA): TGTGCCAGCAGTTTGGTGGGGCACTCTGGAAACACCATATATTTT. This sequence encodes CASSLVGHSGNTIYF.

V and J are TRBV5-4 and TRBJ1-6; D is ambiguous. Trimming stripped 7 bases from V and 3 bases from J, with 14 bases between. CDR3 length equals 15 residues. Germline V gene data show CDR1 as SGHNT and CDR2 as YYREEE (reference sequence). In DNA form, the CDR3 reads TGTGCCAGCCGCATAGAGGCAGACTATAATTCACCCCTCCACTTT. Its protein is CASRIEADYNSPLHF.

This clone has ten or more counts. The chain joins TRBV28 to TRBJ1-6, with TRBD1 identical over 8 bases. The CDR3 covers 15 residues. Germline CDR1 reads MDHEN; CDR2 reads SYDVKM. Unmatched junction bases numbered 8, after V lost 3 bases and J lost 10 bases. The DNA for the CDR3 is TGTGCCAGCAGTTTCCGGGGCAGGGGGCCATCACCCCTCCACTTT. Amino acids: CASSFRGRGPSPLHF.

This clone was seen only a few times. The CDR3 DNA is TGTGCCAGCAGTGAAGTGGGGGGTAGCGGCCAAGAGACCCAGTACTTC. Its translation: CASSEVGGSGQETQYF. The rearrangement joins TRBV6-1 to TRBJ2-5, with D possibly being TRBD2 (6 bases). With 1 base removed from V and 1 base from J, the gap between germline ends came to 13 bases. This CDR3 region has 16 residues. Germline V lookup: CDR1 MNHNS, CDR2 SASEGT.

The chain joins TRBV11-3 to TRBJ2-5; no clear D. The CDR3 length is 12 residues. Trimming stripped 2 bases from V and 6 bases from J, with 7 bases between. Germline V gene lookup returns CDR1 SGHNT and CDR2 YENEEA. CDR3 nucleotide sequence: TGTGCCAGCAGCTTAATCGTCCAGACCCAGTACTTC. It yields the protein CASSLIVQTQYF.

The CDR3 nucleotides read TGTGCCAGCAGCTTGTTTTTGAGGGGACTCAACACTGAAGCTTTCTTT. Protein product: CASSLFLRGLNTEAFF. The V call is TRBV5-4, the J call TRBJ1-1; D might be TRBD1 (5 bases). The ends were cut back, 1 base at V and 2 bases at J, with 15 bases in the middle. The CDR3 consists of 16 residues. CDR1 and CDR2 (germline): SGHNT, YYREEE (reference sequence). Full variable domain (outside the CDR3, taken from reference TRBV5-4 and TRBJ1-1): ETGVTQSPTHLIKTRGQQVTLRCSSQSGHNTVSWYQQALGQGPQFIFQYYREEENGRGNFPPRFSGLQFPNYSSELNVNALELDDSALYLCASSLFLRGLNTEAFFGQGTRLTVV.

The chain carries TRBV5-4 and TRBJ1-1; D is perhaps TRBD1 (6 bases). With 3 bases removed from V and 0 bases from J, the gap between germline ends came to 9 bases. Germline values: CDR1 SGHNT, CDR2 YYREEE (reference sequence). This CDR3 spans 14 amino acids. The chain's CDR3 is CASSYGTLNTEAFF. In nucleotides, the CDR3 is TGTGCCAGCAGCTACGGGACACTGAACACTGAAGCTTTCTTT.